These 30 T cell receptor beta chains came from one sample sequenced in a study of T cell repertoires in cytomegalovirus infection. TCRdb recomputed calls from the reads with MiXCR, one row per CDR3 protein. The table records some 500,000 distinct CDR3 sequences, around 40% of them present only once. No antigen has been assigned to these receptors. The sequences come from cultured PBMCs, collected from culture after CMV antigen stimulation. The origin of the receptors is a human donor in good health (CMV status not recorded). Some clones in this sample may be carry-over from other donors' samples.

V usage is TRBV9 and J usage is TRBJ2-3; 8 nucleotides agree with TRBD2. With 3 bases clipped from V and 5 bases from J, the junction kept 20 bases outside the gene matches. This CDR3 is 19 amino acids long. CDR1 SGDLS and CDR2 YYNGEE come from the germline V gene. The CDR3 protein is CASSGRPRASGHGGDTQYF. The CDR3 region has the DNA TGTGCCAGCAGCGGACGCCCCCGGGCTAGCGGGCACGGCGGAGATACGCAGTATTTT.

V gene TRBV4-1 combines with J gene TRBJ2-1; unclear D gene. From germline, CDR1 is MGHRA and CDR2 YSYEKL. Trimming pared 1 base from V and 7 bases from J, leaving 8 bases between. The CDR3 loop spans 13 amino acids. The CDR3 reads CASSQGPGNEQFF. The CDR3, as DNA: TGCGCCAGCAGCCAAGGGCCCGGGAATGAGCAGTTCTTC.

The chain is built from TRBV12-5 and TRBJ2-5, with 10 bases aligning to TRBD1. Unmatched junction bases numbered 7, after V lost 3 bases and J lost 3 bases. The CDR3 has 16 residues. Per germline, CDR1 LGHNT and CDR2 FRNRAP. The CDR3 DNA reads TGTGCTAGTGGTTTAGGGACAGGGGCACCCGAAGAGACCCAGTACTTC. It specifies CASGLGTGAPEETQYF.

The CDR3 protein is CASSFRDNTDTQYF. In DNA form, the CDR3 reads TGTGCCAGCAGCTTTCGCGATAACACAGATACGCAGTATTTT. The rearrangement links TRBV11-3 to TRBJ2-3; D is unclear. CDR1 is SGHNT and CDR2 is YENEEA in the germline V gene. V lost 3 bases and J lost 2, with 9 bases in between. The CDR3 is 14 amino acids.

The chain employs TRBV4-3 and TRBJ2-3; 11 nucleotides agree with TRBD2. The V gene's germline CDR1 is LGHNA and CDR2 YSLEER. J gave up 3 bases and V 6 bases, and 8 bases lay outside the gene matches. The CDR3 runs 16 residues. The CDR3 loop reads CASRPGLADPTDTQYF. CDR3 DNA: TGCGCCAGCAGGCCGGGACTAGCGGATCCTACAGATACGCAGTATTTT.

The chain joins TRBV24-1 to TRBJ1-2, with D maybe TRBD1 (5 bases). The V end was cut by 5 bases, the J end by 7 bases, with 13 bases between. Germline assignment: CDR1 KGHDR and CDR2 SFDVKD. This CDR3 is built from 13 residues. CDR3 DNA: TGTGCCACCAGTGTGGGGGGTCGCTCTGGCTACACCTTC. It is translated as CATSVGGRSGYTF.

The genes are TRBV10-3 and TRBJ1-1; D remains ambiguous. Germline loops: CDR1 ENHRY, CDR2 SYGVKD. Trimming removed 0 bases from V and 8 bases from J, with 13 bases in between. This CDR3 has 14 amino acids. The chain's CDR3 is CAISESTEDQEAFF. The CDR3 DNA sequence: TGTGCCATCAGTGAGTCAACGGAAGACCAAGAAGCTTTCTTT.

This clonotype was counted a few times. The V and J genes are TRBV12-3 or TRBV12-4 and TRBJ1-2; 10 positions match TRBD1. This CDR3 is built from 13 residues. The V and J ends lost 7 bases and 4 bases, in that order; junction bases with no gene match: 3. The CDR3: CASTRTGGYGYTF. The DNA for the CDR3 is TGTGCCAGCACCAGGACAGGGGGCTATGGCTACACCTTC.

This clonotype was observed a handful of times. The V gene is TRBV11-2, the J gene TRBJ2-1; 7 nucleotides match TRBD2. There are 16 residues in the CDR3. With 3 bases clipped from V and 7 bases from J, the junction kept 12 bases outside the gene matches. Germline V lookup: CDR1 SGHAT, CDR2 FQNNGV. The CDR3 DNA follows: TGTGCCAGCAGCTTGGCCCAAGCGGGGACCCTGAATGAGCAGTTCTTC. Amino acid sequence: CASSLAQAGTLNEQFF.

The chain carries TRBV11-2 and TRBJ2-3; a possible D gene is TRBD2 (6 bases). There are 16 residues in the CDR3. V lost 5 bases and J 8 bases, leaving 23 bases between the germline ends. The germline V gene has CDR1 SGHAT and CDR2 FQNNGV. CDR3: CASSRIAEALGGTQYF. Here the CDR3 DNA reads TGTGCCAGCAGCAGAATAGCGGAGGCTTTGGGTGGTACGCAGTATTTT.

This clonotype has more than one count but fewer than ten. The V gene is TRBV12-3 or TRBV12-4, the J gene TRBJ2-7, with TRBD1 identical over 7 bases. The V segment lost 5 bases and the J segment 2 bases; nucleotides outside the gene matches: 3. This CDR3 contains 13 residues. The CDR3 sequence: CASSGQVTYEQYF. The DNA of the CDR3 is TGTGCCAGCAGTGGACAGGTGACCTACGAGCAGTACTTC.

There are a few counts of this clonotype. This chain uses TRBV11-2 with TRBJ2-1; weak D call: TRBD1 (8 bases). In germline, CDR1 is SGHAT, CDR2 FQNNGV. The CDR3 consists of 15 residues. Trimming removed 5 bases at V and 4 bases at J, with 15 bases between. The CDR3: CASSINRGGYNEQFF. The CDR3 DNA follows: TGTGCCAGCAGCATCAACAGGGGGGGGTACAATGAGCAGTTCTTC.

The CDR3 DNA follows: TGTGCCAGCAGCCCCCTGGGGAGTGGAAACACTGAAGCTTTCTTT. Amino acid sequence: CASSPLGSGNTEAFF. The chain links TRBV7-6 to TRBJ1-1; D remains unclear. V was shortened by 5 bases and J by 2 bases, with 15 bases between the two germline ends. Germline V lookup: CDR1 SGHVS, CDR2 FNYEAQ. The CDR3 has 15 residues.

The chain recombines TRBV20-1 with TRBJ2-1; D is ambiguous. Germline values: CDR1 DFQATT, CDR2 SNEGSKA (reference sequence). V was shortened by 3 bases and J by 6 bases, with 9 bases between the two germline ends. The CDR3 totals 12 residues. The CDR3 nucleotides are TGCAGTGCTAGGCTGATGGCCAATGAGCAGTTCTTC. Its translation is CSARLMANEQFF.

This clonotype was counted between two and nine times. The V and J genes are TRBV20-1 and TRBJ2-3, with 10 bases that match TRBD2. V shed 3 bases and J 3 bases; nucleotides not matched to a gene: 6. Germline V lookup: CDR1 DFQATT, CDR2 SNEGSKA (reference sequence). The CDR3 is made up of 15 amino acids. The CDR3 reads CSARSPSGSTDTQYF. Here the CDR3 DNA reads TGCAGTGCTAGGTCCCCTAGCGGGAGTACAGATACGCAGTATTTT.

This chain joins TRBV12-3 or TRBV12-4 and TRBJ1-2; unclear D gene. Trimming removed 5 bases from V and 7 bases from J, with 17 bases in between. This CDR3 spans 14 amino acids. The CDR3 DNA sequence: TGTGCCAGCAGTCCTGTCCCGACAATGGGTGGCTACACCTTC. It is translated as CASSPVPTMGGYTF.

This clonotype showed up many times. The gene calls are TRBV7-2 and TRBJ2-1, with D perhaps TRBD2 (6 bases). CDR1 and CDR2 (germline): SGHTA, FQGNSA. Trimming took off 5 bases at V and 0 bases at J, with 17 bases between the two ends. This CDR3 is 17 amino acids long. The CDR3 DNA reads TGTGCCAGCAGCCTATCCCTCCCGCGGGGCTCCTACAATGAGCAGTTCTTC. Translated, it gives CASSLSLPRGSYNEQFF.

The chain combines TRBV7-2 with TRBJ2-5; D is perhaps TRBD1 or TRBD2 (6 bases each). Looked up from germline, CDR1 is SGHTA and CDR2 is FQGNSA. V lost 4 bases and J 4 bases, leaving 19 bases between the germline ends. The CDR3 runs to 16 residues. In DNA form, the CDR3 reads TGTGCCAGCAGCTCGCCGGGGACAAATAGCGGAGAGACCCAGTACTTC. Protein sequence: CASSSPGTNSGETQYF. Variable domain in full (rest from reference TRBV7-2 and TRBJ2-5): GAGVSQSPSNKVTEKGKDVELRCDPISGHTALYWYRQSLGQGLEFLIYFQGNSAPDKSGLPSDRFSAERTGGSVSTLTIQRTQQEDSAVYLCASSSPGTNSGETQYFGPGTRLLVL.

This clonotype has a handful of counts. A junction boundary mismatches the germline segment, possibly from a read error. The J gene is TRBJ2-7, the V gene TRBV12-3 or TRBV12-4, with D maybe TRBD1 (7 bases). The CDR3 loop spans 11 amino acids. CDR3 DNA sequence: TGTGCCAGCAGTTTAGGCGGCAGGGGGGACTTC. It specifies CASSLGGRGDF.

The V and J genes are TRBV29-1 and TRBJ1-2; D is perhaps TRBD1 (5 bases). Germline V lookup: CDR1 SQVTM, CDR2 ANQGSEA. V lost 6 bases and J 4 bases, leaving 12 bases between the germline ends. CDR3 length equals 12 residues. CDR3 sequence: CSVNTGLYGYTF. Here the CDR3 DNA reads TGCAGCGTGAACACGGGACTCTATGGCTACACCTTC.

The V gene is TRBV20-1, the J gene TRBJ2-7, with no clear D. The CDR3 sequence is 11 residues long. Looked up from germline, CDR1 is DFQATT and CDR2 is SNEGSKA (reference sequence). The ends were cut back, 5 bases at V and 7 bases at J, with 12 bases in the middle. The CDR3 protein is CSARTLGEQYF. The DNA for the CDR3 is TGCAGTGCTCGGACCCTGGGGGAGCAGTACTTC.

V is TRBV6-2 or TRBV6-3 and J is TRBJ2-1, with 7 bases aligning to TRBD2. The V gene's germline CDR1 is MNHEY and CDR2 SVGEGT. Trimming cost V 6 bases and J 10 bases; bases outside gene matches: 6. CDR3 length: 12 residues. CDR3 bases: TGTGCCAGCAGCCGGGAGGAGGGGGAGCAGTTCTTC. Its protein is CASSREEGEQFF.

V usage is TRBV19 and J usage is TRBJ1-5, with D possibly being TRBD1 (5 bases). This CDR3 has 15 residues. Germline V gene lookup returns CDR1 LNHDA and CDR2 SQIVND (reference sequence). Trimming took off 7 bases at V and 6 bases at J, with 19 bases between the two ends. The CDR3 DNA is TGTGCCAGTACCCATAGGCGGCAGGGAATTCAGCCCCAGCATTTT. This sequence encodes CASTHRRQGIQPQHF.

This clonotype was detected many times. V is TRBV7-2 and J is TRBJ2-2, with D perhaps assigned TRBD1 or TRBD2 (6 bases each). Trimming removed 3 bases from V and 4 bases from J, with 39 bases in between. The germline CDR1 and CDR2 sequences are SGHTA and FQGNSA. The CDR3 totals 24 residues. For the CDR3, the DNA is TGTGCCAGCAGCTTCCATTGGGGATCTGCGGCGCAGGGTGGGGGGCGGCGGAGCACCGGGGAGCTGTTTTTT. Translating it yields CASSFHWGSAAQGGGRRSTGELFF.

The chain recombines TRBV20-1 with TRBJ2-1; the D gene is possibly TRBD2 (7 bases). CDR3 length equals 16 residues. The V gene's germline CDR1 is DFQATT and CDR2 SNEGSKA (reference sequence). With 5 bases removed from V and 0 bases from J, the gap between germline ends came to 17 bases. The CDR3 is CSAGGGGGHSYNEQFF. CDR3 DNA: TGCAGTGCTGGGGGGGGAGGGGGACACTCCTACAATGAGCAGTTCTTC.

CDR3 sequence: CASSSRPSEGYTF. For the CDR3, the DNA is TGTGCCAGCAGCTCTCGCCCTTCCGAGGGCTACACCTTC. The chain couples TRBV5-6 to TRBJ1-2; no reliable D call. Germline assignment: CDR1 SGHDT and CDR2 YYEEEE. V was cut by 3 bases and J by 8 bases, with 14 bases left in between. CDR3 length: 13 amino acids.

The chain links TRBV6-2 or TRBV6-3 to TRBJ2-7, with a possible D match to TRBD2 (6 bases). This CDR3 has 13 residues. V was pared by 6 bases and J by 4 bases, with 13 bases between. CDR1 and CDR2 from the germline V gene are MNHEY and SVGEGT. CDR3 in DNA: TGTGCCAGCAGGTATAGCGGACCTTACGAGCAGTACTTC. Translating it yields CASRYSGPYEQYF.

The V call is TRBV7-2, the J call TRBJ1-2, with D unresolved. The CDR3 is 12 amino acids. V shed 0 bases and J shed 8 bases, with 7 bases lying between them. Germline assignment: CDR1 SGHTA and CDR2 FQGNSA. The CDR3 protein is CASSLAGQGYTF. Here the CDR3 DNA reads TGTGCCAGCAGCTTAGCCGGGCAAGGCTACACCTTC.

V gene TRBV6-1 combines with J gene TRBJ2-2; D unresolved. The CDR3 spans 12 residues. Per the germline V gene, CDR1 is MNHNS and CDR2 is SASEGT. Trimming removed 5 bases from V and 6 bases from J, with 7 bases in between. CDR3 region: CASSRVAGELFF. CDR3 nucleotides: TGTGCCAGCAGTAGGGTGGCCGGGGAGCTGTTTTTT.

The chain employs TRBV11-2 and TRBJ2-1; D is uncertain. The length of the CDR3 is 13 residues. Germline lookup yields CDR1 SGHAT and CDR2 FQNNGV. With 7 bases removed from V and 10 bases from J, the gap between germline ends came to 17 bases. This CDR3 is CASNLGASGEQFF. For the CDR3, the DNA is TGTGCCAGCAACCTTGGAGCGTCTGGGGAGCAGTTCTTC.